This TCR beta chain was observed in a study of T cells in tuberculosis. No alpha-beta pairing information exists for these sequences. Repertoires were generated with immunoSEQ multiplex PCR, while TCRdb's copy carries only in-frame clones and drops some. Of 50,000 to 65,000 clones detected, 88% appear once; the ten largest clones hold 21%. Thawed, overnight-rested PBMC were stained with GMM-loaded CD1B tetramer, viability dye and anti-CD3, then sorted. The CD1B tetramers carried C32 glucose monomycolate purified from Rhodococcus equi. Germline V gene lookup returns CDR1 SGHTA and CDR2 FQGTGA. The CDR3 is made up of 14 amino acids. V dropped 2 bases and J dropped 4 bases, with 8 bases sitting between them.

This chain connects TRBV7-3 to TRBJ2-2; D not resolved. The sequenced sample consisted of CD1b-GMM tetramer-negative cells sorted from PBMCs. The TCR was taken from an adult woman with latent tuberculosis. The CDR3 protein is CASSLDSLTGELFF. CDR3 sequence (DNA): TGTGCCAGCAGCTTAGATAGCCTCACCGGGGAGCTGTTTTTT.